The entry below describes one TCR beta chain. The target antigen is unknown. This entry belongs to a study of OX40 agonist ivuxolimab in advanced cancers. Study-wide context: Clinicians treated patients with ivuxolimab, an agonistic anti-OX40 (CD134) antibody. Study-wide findings and caveats: It was also the case that some nonresponders had low normalized T-cell clonal expansion. Dose levels from 0.1 to 3.0 mg/kg saw CD4+ and CD8+ blood T cells expand clonally by week 6. In the 0.1-3.0 mg/kg groups, partial responders showed among the lowest expansion.

Per germline, CDR1 MGHRA and CDR2 YSYEKL. CDR3 length equals 16 residues. The V end lost 3 bases, the J end lost 7 bases, and 19 bases lay between the germline ends. The method was immunoSEQ multiplex PCR; TCRdb's version includes in-frame clones alone and lacks a portion of them. The sample carries roughly 34,000 clones, 75% to 90% recorded once. The sequenced sample was CD4+ or CD8+ T cells sorted from blood, obtained in a trial of the OX40 agonist ivuxolimab. The source of this sequence is an adult with an advanced solid tumor such as melanoma, head and neck, liver or kidney cancer. The genes are TRBV4-1 and TRBJ2-4, with D perhaps matching TRBD2 (7 bases). The CDR3 region is CASSQRGAGAFNIQYF. Here the CDR3 DNA reads TGCGCCAGCAGCCAGAGGGGGGCGGGAGCATTTAACATTCAGTACTTC.